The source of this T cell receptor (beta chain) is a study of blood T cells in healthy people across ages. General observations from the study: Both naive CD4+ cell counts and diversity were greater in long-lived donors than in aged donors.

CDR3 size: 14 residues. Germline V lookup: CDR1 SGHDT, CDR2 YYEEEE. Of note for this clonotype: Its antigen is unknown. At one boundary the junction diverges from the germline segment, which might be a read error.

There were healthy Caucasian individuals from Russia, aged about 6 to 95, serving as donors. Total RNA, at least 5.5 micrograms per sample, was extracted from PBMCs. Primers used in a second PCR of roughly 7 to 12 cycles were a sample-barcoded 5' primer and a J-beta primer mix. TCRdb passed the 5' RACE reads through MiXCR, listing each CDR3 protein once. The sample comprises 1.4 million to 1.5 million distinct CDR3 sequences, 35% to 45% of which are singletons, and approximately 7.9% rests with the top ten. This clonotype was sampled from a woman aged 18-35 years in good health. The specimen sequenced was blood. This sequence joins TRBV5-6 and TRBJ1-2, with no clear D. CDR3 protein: CTSSLERSSIGYTF. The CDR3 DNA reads TGTACCAGCAGCTTGGAGAGGAGTAGTATTGGCTACACCTTC. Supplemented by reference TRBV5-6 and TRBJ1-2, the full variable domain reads DAGVTQSPTHLIKTRGQQVTLRCSPKSGHDTVSWYQQALGQGPQFIFQYYEEEERQRGNFPDRFSGHQFPNYSSELNVNALLLGDSALYLCTSSLERSSIGYTFGSGTRLTVV.